The clone carrying this T cell receptor beta chain has at least ten counts. As yet, its antigen is unknown. The sample comes from a study of early T cells in non-severe SARS-CoV-2 infection. Study at large: RNA in bulk from unsorted whole blood was sequenced, and chains were unpaired. Findings of the study overall: CD4 and private specificities were missed by VDJdb matching, which favored anti-spike CD8 responses.

Unique molecular identifiers were attached to individual cDNA molecules. A single record per CDR3 protein comes from TCRdb applying MiXCR to the 5' RACE reads. Of about 100,000 distinct CDR3 sequences listed, 13% were seen once; the top ten hold 2% to 2.5%. V was trimmed by 0 bases and J by 2 bases, leaving 14 bases between them. CDR1 and CDR2 (germline): SGDLS, YYNGEE. CDR3 size: 16 residues. The clonotype was recovered from an adult who was a healthcare worker with PCR-confirmed SARS-CoV-2 infection or an uninfected control (not recorded which). The V call is TRBV9, the J call TRBJ1-2; D is undetermined. Sequencing was performed on whole blood. CDR3: CASSVGDEMVNYGYTF. The CDR3 DNA reads TGTGCCAGCAGCGTAGGAGACGAGATGGTGAACTATGGCTACACCTTC.